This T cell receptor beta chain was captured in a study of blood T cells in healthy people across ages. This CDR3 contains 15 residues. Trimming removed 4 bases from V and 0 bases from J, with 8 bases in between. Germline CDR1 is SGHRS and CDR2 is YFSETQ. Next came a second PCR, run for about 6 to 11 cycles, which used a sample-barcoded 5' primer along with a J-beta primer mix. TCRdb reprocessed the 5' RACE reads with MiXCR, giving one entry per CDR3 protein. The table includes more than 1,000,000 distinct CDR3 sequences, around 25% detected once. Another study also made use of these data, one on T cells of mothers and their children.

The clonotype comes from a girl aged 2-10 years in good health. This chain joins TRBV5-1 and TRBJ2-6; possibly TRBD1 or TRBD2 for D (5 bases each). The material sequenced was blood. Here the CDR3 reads CASSRDRSGANVLTF. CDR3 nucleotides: TGCGCCAGCAGCCGGGACCGCTCTGGGGCCAACGTCCTGACTTTC.